The T cell receptor beta chain described here comes from a study of PD-1 blockade in classical Hodgkin lymphoma. The germline gives CDR1 MNHEY, CDR2 SVGAGI. The CDR3 length is 11 residues. Trimming pared 6 bases from V and 10 bases from J, leaving 10 bases between. Generated by immunoSEQ multiplex PCR, the TCRdb table keeps only in-frame clones and is missing some. This repertoire shows tens of thousands of clones, about 90% found once; its top ten account for about a tenth. The time point is: cycle 4 day 1 (C4D1), after 6 weeks of nivolumab. After autologous stem cell transplantation all patients relapsed, and prior brentuximab vedotin exposure differed between cohorts. This clone was counted a few times.

The chain joins TRBV6-5 to TRBJ2-1; D remains unclear. The starting material was peripheral blood mononuclear cells (PBMCs), obtained before the fourth cycle of nivolumab. The sequence was collected from a human donor with classical Hodgkin lymphoma. The chain's CDR3 is CASRGPSEQFF. The CDR3 coding sequence is TGTGCCAGCAGGGGCCCCAGCGAGCAGTTCTTC.